This T cell receptor beta chain was found in a study of beta chain features in type 1 diabetes (dated 2018 in TCRdb). With respect to the entire study: No differences in mean age, gender distribution, total cell number or subset yield were found between patients and healthy donors. The study compared the TCRB repertoires of sorted circulating CD4+ T cell subsets in recently diagnosed type 1 diabetes patients with those in matched healthy donors. A total of roughly 110 million sorted cells were examined across all samples, and the number of cells per subset was strongly correlated with RNA yield. Regulatory and stem cell-like memory subsets were isolated from only 8 patients and roughly eight healthy donors, whereas naive and central memory subsets came from all 30 or so donors.

The entire isolated RNA was reverse transcribed using the High Capacity cDNA Reverse Transcription Kit, and thus expressed TCRB transcripts were sequenced. Deep immunoSEQ sequencing was applied to naive, central memory and regulatory T cell samples, giving an average of approximately 4 million total reads per sample. After sorted cells were lysed in RLT buffer, RNA was extracted with DNase-treated RNeasy Micro or Mini kits, with the choice depending on cell number. To prevent cross-contamination, every cell subset was processed on its own, while patient and healthy donor samples were processed together. The immunoSEQ multiplex PCR was used to amplify TCRB sequences from cDNA, yielding 87-bp fragments that span the CDR3 region. Sequencing of the amplicons was done on the Illumina HiSeq platform. The source study handled its data this way. PCR bias was computationally corrected using synthetic template baselines, reads within Hamming distance 2 were collapsed, and singletons that could not be merged were discarded. Reads were aligned against IMGT so that V, D and J genes, CDR3 length and insertions or deletions at six rearrangement sites could be assigned. Clonotype counts were normalized to sorted cell number within each subset before computing true diversity and Gini coefficients with the tcR R package. The overlap coefficient, calculated on TCRB nucleotide sequences, was used to measure repertoire sharing. As a proxy for the pre-selection repertoire, out-of-frame TCRB sequences from naive cells were analyzed. TCRdb took this table from immuneACCESS and kept in-frame rearrangements with V and J called. Such tables lack part of the clones; where checked against another copy, unresolved V genes explain under half of the gap, and the rest is unexplained. Clonal size and the V and J genes are those of that table, whereas D and trimming came from the DNA. Within this sample are a few hundred thousand clones, with about 12% of them counted one time only. 0.008% to 0.011% of the sample is in the top ten clones.

Broad study findings and their caveats: Naive, central memory and regulatory TCRB repertoires appeared to be more alike among patients than among healthy donors. At VDJ recombination sites, type 1 diabetes patients had fewer insertions and more deleted nucleotides, which implies abnormalities in thymic rearrangement. Only small numbers of individuals were included in the HLA sub-analyses, which left unresolved whether HLA type had any influence on TCRB rearrangement. A moderate but significant shortening of TCRB CDR3 length was observed in type 1 diabetes patients in all four CD4+ subsets. PCR may preferentially amplify shorter templates, but because patient and control samples were amplified and corrected together, any resulting skew would affect both groups equally. Because cDNA rather than genomic DNA was sequenced, highly expressing activated cells could have been over-represented, although no difference in activation and CD3 levels was found between groups.

Each donor gave one peripheral blood draw, approximately 120 mL on average, collected into heparinised tubes. A BD FACSAria II and a panel including CD45RO, CCR7, CD25, CD127, CD95 and CD27 were used to sort naive, central memory, regulatory and stem cell-like memory CD4+ T cells. Purity was above 95% for every sorted population. PBMCs were isolated immediately by Lymphoprep density gradient centrifugation and stained directly without culture. So that batch effects would be minimized, each experiment stained and sorted samples in pairs, pairing one healthy donor with one patient. The germline ends are 16 bases apart after V is trimmed by 5 bases and J by 9 bases. Reading from cysteine to phenylalanine, the CDR3 counts 13 amino acids. Just the 39-base CDR3 DNA is kept, in frame starting at base 1. The CDR1 and CDR2 encoded by the germline V gene are MDHEN and SYDVKM. This clone appeared a few times. No cognate antigen has been identified for it. Base qualities are not recorded, but no much larger clone differs from it by a single base.

The source is a woman younger than 30 with type 1 diabetes. The chain was built from TRBV28 and TRBJ2-5; the D gene is unclear. The sequenced sample was naive CD4+ T cells from blood. Taken with the paper, the label for cell subset or site translates to: true naive CD4+ T cells. The CDR3 reads CASSIPTREPQYF. The nucleotide sequence reads as follows: TGTGCCAGCAGTATCCCTACCCGTGAGCCCCAGTACTTC.